Listed below are T cell receptor beta chains from one sample, sequenced in a study of cytomegalovirus exposure and HLA in healthy donors. Sequencing was performed with immunoSEQ multiplex PCR; in TCRdb, only in-frame clones are kept and a portion is missing. The table shows 120,000 to 150,000 clones, with more than 60% occurring only once. Sequenced material: PBMCs. The receptors stem from a man between 40 and 49 years old in good health and CMV-seronegative. Each CDR3 is given with its conserved first and last residue. Fields, in order: D gene, V gene, J gene, CDR3 DNA, CDR3 protein. The D gene is left open where the match is weak.

.	TRBV27	TRBJ1-1	TGTGCCAGCAGTTTAGTTGGGGGGACTGAAGCTTTCTTT	CASSLVGGTEAFF
.	TRBV7-3	TRBJ2-1	TGTGCCAGCAGCGCAGGGGGGCTTAGCAATGAGCAGTTCTTC	CASSAGGLSNEQFF
.	TRBV7-9	TRBJ1-2	TGTGCCAGCAGCCTCCTACAGCAGACCCTTAACTATGGCTACACCTTC	CASSLLQQTLNYGYTF
TRBD1	TRBV5-1	TRBJ1-2	TGCGCCAGCAGCCAACAGGGGCCCTCCTATGGCTACACCTTC	CASSQQGPSYGYTF
TRBD1	TRBV29-1	TRBJ2-5	TGCAGCGTTGGGGGGGCACCGGGACAGGTATCGGAGACCCAGTACTTC	CSVGGAPGQVSETQYF
.	TRBV2	TRBJ1-4	TGTGCCAGCAGTGATCGCGGTGGGGGGGCGAATGAAAAACTGTTTTTT	CASSDRGGGANEKLFF
.	TRBV9	TRBJ2-7	TGTGCCAGCAGCGTAGGTCCGCGTCAGGCCTACGAGCAGTACTTC	CASSVGPRQAYEQYF
TRBD1	TRBV29-1	TRBJ1-2	TGCAGCGTTGCCTCCGGGACAGAAGCCTATGGCTACACCTTC	CSVASGTEAYGYTF
TRBD1	TRBV6-1	TRBJ1-1	TGTGCCAGTAAAGGGGGCTGGGGCACTGAAGCTTTCTTT	CASKGGWGTEAFF
TRBD1	TRBV11-3	TRBJ2-2	TGTGCCAGCAGCGCCAGACAGGGGGCTGGCGGGGAGCTGTTTTTT	CASSARQGAGGELFF
TRBD1	TRBV28	TRBJ2-1	TGTGCCAGCAGGAGGGGGCTAAATGAGCAGTTCTTC	CASRRGLNEQFF
.	TRBV5-4	TRBJ2-5	TGTGCCAGCAGCTTGGGACAGCTCCAAGAGACCCAGTACTTC	CASSLGQLQETQYF
.	TRBV30	TRBJ2-1	TGTGCCTGGACCAACTCTAATGAGCAGTTCTTC	CAWTNSNEQFF
.	TRBV27	TRBJ1-1	TGTGCCAGCAGTTTTTTACTCTCGGGTGAAGCTTTCTTT	CASSFLLSGEAFF
.	TRBV21-1	TRBJ1-5	TGTGCCAGCAGCAATCAAGACAGGGGCTACCTGCCCCAGCATTTT	CASSNQDRGYLPQHF
TRBD1	TRBV19	TRBJ1-5	TGTGCCACGGCAGGGGGCGCGGAGAATCAGCCCCAGCATTTT	CATAGGAENQPQHF
.	TRBV28	TRBJ2-2	TGTGCCAGCGTTTTCGCGGCTGACGAGGGGAACACCGGGGAGCTGTTTTTT	CASVFAADEGNTGELFF
.	TRBV11-2	TRBJ2-5	TGTGCCAGCAGCTTAGGGTTCGGCGGGGTTAAAGAGACCCAGTACTTC	CASSLGFGGVKETQYF
.	TRBV18	TRBJ1-5	TGTGCCAGCTCACCACCGGGACAAAGCAATCAGCCCCAGCATTTT	CASSPPGQSNQPQHF
TRBD1	TRBV28	TRBJ1-1	TGTGCCAGCAGTTCCGGACAGGGCACTGAAGCTTTCTTT	CASSSGQGTEAFF
TRBD1	TRBV18	TRBJ1-1	TGTGCCAGCTCCCTGGGGCAGGGGGTTTTCAGTGTCGAGAACACTGAAGCTTTCTTT	CASSLGQGVFSVENTEAFF
.	TRBV30	TRBJ2-1	TGTGCCGGAAGGGCAGGGGCCTACAATGAGCAGTTCTTC	CAGRAGAYNEQFF
.	TRBV7-9	TRBJ1-4	TGTGCCAGCAGCTTAGAAGTACTAAGGGGCGGGGATGAAAAACTGTTTTTT	CASSLEVLRGGDEKLFF
TRBD2	TRBV12-5	TRBJ2-7	TGTGCTAGTGGTTTGTCAACTAATGGGCGGGGGGCCTACGAGCAGTACTTC	CASGLSTNGRGAYEQYF